In this sample, the clone carrying this T cell receptor beta chain turned up a few times. The antigen remains unidentified. These data come from a study of cytomegalovirus exposure and HLA in healthy donors. Study-level background: The approximately 120 validation repertoires used the same platform as the 666 first-cohort repertoires, a later analysis reported.

Study observations and caveats: Researchers catalogued about 150 TCR beta chains as cytomegalovirus-associated. In a later analysis, first-cohort TCR clusters were found to tend to co-occur in the 95 to 150 validation repertoires.

Data came from immunoSEQ multiplex PCR; TCRdb stores just in-frame clones and leaves some out. In the table there are a few hundred thousand clones, 70% to 90% of which are singletons. Sample: PBMCs. The sequence derives from a woman aged 18-29 years in good health and CMV-seronegative.

In DNA form, the CDR3 reads TGTGCCAGCAGCCAAGAGGGCCAGATCCGGGAAAAACTGTTTTTT. Translation gives CASSQEGQIREKLFF. The gene calls are TRBV14 and TRBJ1-4; D uncertain. Trimming cost V 0 bases and J 8 bases, with 13 bases left between them. The CDR3 covers 15 residues. Germline loops: CDR1 SGHDN, CDR2 FVKESK.